These 31 T cell receptor beta chains were sequenced from one sample in a study of T-cell memory formation after mild COVID-19. From the 5' RACE reads, TCRdb called clonotypes with MiXCR, one entry per CDR3 protein. The table records 110,000 or so distinct CDR3 sequences, 15% to 20% of them present only once. Sequencing was done on a sample of PBMCs or a T cell subset sorted from them (not recorded which). These receptors came from a young man who had mild COVID-19 (a few samples of this study predate the infection). Cell type and time point are not known.

This clonotype was recorded many times. This chain uses TRBV5-1 with TRBJ2-1; D unclear. CDR1 SGHRS and CDR2 YFSETQ come from the germline V gene. V lost 0 bases and J 9 bases, leaving 7 bases between the germline ends. This CDR3 has 12 residues. In nucleotides, the CDR3 is TGCGCCAGCAGCTTGGTGATGGGTGAGCAGTTCTTC. Protein sequence: CASSLVMGEQFF.

With regard to this clonotype: An end of the junction does not agree with germline; a read error may underlie this. The chain employs TRBV20-1 and TRBJ1-2, with D possibly being TRBD1 (5 bases). The length of the CDR3 is 14 residues. Germline V gene sequence: CDR1 DFQATT, CDR2 SNEGSKA (reference sequence). Here the CDR3 reads CSARDSRYLHGYTF. CDR3 in DNA: TGCAGTGCTCGAGACAGTCGATACCTACATGGCTACACCTTC.

The table lists this clonotype with many counts. The chain joins TRBV28 to TRBJ2-5; the D is unclear. The CDR3 spans 11 residues. V was clipped by 6 bases and J by 7 bases, with 9 bases between them. Germline CDR1 and CDR2: MDHEN and SYDVKM. CDR3 nucleotide sequence: TGTGCCAGCAGCTCTATGGGGACCCAGTACTTC. This codes for CASSSMGTQYF.

The chain has TRBV5-1 and TRBJ2-3; no clear D. This CDR3 spans 15 amino acids. Germline-derived CDR1 and CDR2 are SGHRS and YFSETQ. The V and J ends lost 0 bases and 0 bases respectively, with 8 bases between them. The CDR3 region has the DNA TGCGCCAGCAGCTTGGCCCTGGAGAGCACAGATACGCAGTATTTT. As protein: CASSLALESTDTQYF.

This clonotype occurred a few times. The chain is built from TRBV2 and TRBJ2-1; a possible D gene is TRBD2 (7 bases). This CDR3 contains 14 residues. Trimming removed 9 bases at V and 4 bases at J, with 16 bases between. From germline, CDR1 is SNHLY and CDR2 FYNNEI. The CDR3 bases are TGTGCCAGGGGGGGCCAGCGGGGTTACAATGAGCAGTTCTTC. Residues: CARGGQRGYNEQFF.

J is TRBJ1-1 and V is TRBV2, with D unclear. Per germline, CDR1 SNHLY and CDR2 FYNNEI. The ends were cut back, 3 bases at V and 10 bases at J, with 9 bases in the middle. CDR3 length: 11 residues. The DNA of the CDR3 is TGTGCCAGCAGTGAGTCCCTTCTAGCTTTCTTT. Translated: CASSESLLAFF.

The table lists this clonotype with a few counts. The chain joins TRBV7-9 to TRBJ1-4; D may be TRBD1 (6 bases). Trimming removed 5 bases from V and 2 bases from J, with 12 bases in between. There are 15 residues in the CDR3. Looked up from germline, CDR1 is SEHNR and CDR2 is FQNEAQ (reference sequence). In DNA form, the CDR3 reads TGTGCCAGCAGCCCGAACAGGGTCACTAATGAAAAACTGTTTTTT. Translating it yields CASSPNRVTNEKLFF.

Many counts were recorded for this clonotype. V and J are TRBV28 and TRBJ2-7; 7 bases match TRBD1. There are 13 residues in the CDR3. CDR1 is MDHEN and CDR2 is SYDVKM in the germline V gene. The junction had 4 bases not matched to a gene; V was cut back by 4 bases and J by 4 bases. The CDR3 nucleotides read TGTGCCAGCAGTTCCGGACAGGAGTACGAGCAGTACGTC. Its translation is CASSSGQEYEQYV.

This clonotype was detected a few times. The chain has TRBV7-2 and TRBJ2-5; D not resolved. The CDR3 runs 13 residues. CDR1 and CDR2 from the germline V gene are SGHTA and FQGNSA. Trimming shortened V by 3 bases and J by 3 bases, and 8 bases separated the two germline ends. CDR3 sequence: CASSLAPKETQYF. Here the CDR3 DNA reads TGTGCCAGCAGCTTGGCCCCGAAAGAGACCCAGTACTTC.

The chain has TRBV7-2 and TRBJ2-3, with TRBD1 matching 8 bases. CDR3 length equals 15 residues. Germline V gene sequence: CDR1 SGHTA, CDR2 FQGNSA. V was clipped by 5 bases and J by 2 bases; unmatched bases: 6. CDR3 amino acids: CASSQQGVPTDTQYF. CDR3 sequence (DNA): TGTGCCAGCAGCCAACAGGGGGTCCCCACAGATACGCAGTATTTT.

This clonotype occurred a few times. V gene TRBV5-1 combines with J gene TRBJ1-5, with D perhaps matching TRBD1 (5 bases). V was cut by 1 base and J by 5 bases, with 13 bases left in between. The V gene's germline CDR1 is SGHRS and CDR2 YFSETQ. This CDR3 has 15 amino acids. The CDR3 DNA is TGCGCCAGCAGCTTGACCGGGACCTCCGATCAGCCCCAGCATTTT. Translation gives CASSLTGTSDQPQHF. The full variable domain, in which reference TRBV5-1 and TRBJ1-5 provide the parts outside the CDR3, is KAGVTQTPRYLIKTRGQQVTLSCSPISGHRSVSWYQQTPGQGLQFLFEYFSETQRNKGNFPGRFSGRQFSNSRSEMNVSTLELGDSALYLCASSLTGTSDQPQHFGDGTRLSIL.

This clonotype was counted between two and nine times. This chain joins TRBV6-4 and TRBJ2-4; 7 positions match TRBD2. Trimming removed 4 bases from V and 0 bases from J; junction bases left unmatched: 6. The CDR3 runs to 16 residues. Germline V lookup: CDR1 MRHNA, CDR2 SNTAGT. The chain's CDR3 is CASSAEAGLAKNIQYF. CDR3 coding DNA: TGTGCCAGCAGTGCTGAAGCGGGGTTAGCCAAAAACATTCAGTACTTC.

This chain links TRBV7-6 with TRBJ2-7; D remains ambiguous. The CDR3 has 13 amino acids. V lost 5 bases, J lost 3 bases, and 11 bases lay in between. CDR1 is SGHVS, CDR2 FNYEAQ, per germline. The chain's CDR3 is CASSVTDGYEQYF. Written as DNA, the CDR3 is TGTGCCAGCAGCGTAACAGACGGCTACGAGCAGTACTTC. The full variable domain, completed using reference TRBV7-6 and TRBJ2-7, is GAGVSQSPRYKVTKRGQDVALRCDPISGHVSLYWYRQALGQGPEFLTYFNYEAQQDKSGLPNDRFSAERPEGSISTLTIQRTEQRDSAMYRCASSVTDGYEQYFGPGTRLTVT.

V and J are TRBV19 and TRBJ2-5; 7 bases are a match to TRBD1. The CDR3 consists of 15 residues. V gave up 7 bases and J gave up 4 bases; unmatched junction bases: 12. Germline V gives CDR1 LNHDA, CDR2 SQIVND (reference sequence). In DNA, the CDR3 is TGTGCCAGTACCCCCGGGACAGCCATAGGAGAGACCCAGTACTTC. Protein: CASTPGTAIGETQYF.

The chain uses TRBV28 and TRBJ2-7; TRBD1 aligns across 9 bases. The CDR3 loop spans 13 amino acids. The V gene end was trimmed by 8 bases and the J gene end by 6 bases; junction bases not matched to a gene: 8. Germline V gene data show CDR1 as MDHEN and CDR2 as SYDVKM. The CDR3 here is CASAFRDRAEQYV. Here the CDR3 DNA reads TGTGCCAGCGCATTCCGGGACAGGGCCGAGCAGTACGTC.

This clonotype came up a few times. V and J are TRBV2 and TRBJ1-6, with 7 bases lining up with TRBD1. The CDR3 has 16 residues. The V segment lost 2 bases and the J segment 10 bases; nucleotides outside the gene matches: 11. CDR1 and CDR2 from the germline V gene are SNHLY and FYNNEI. The CDR3 nucleotides are TGTGCCAGCAGTGAACAGGGGGGCCCCGGAGAGTCACCCCTCCACTTT. Amino acid sequence: CASSEQGGPGESPLHF.

V gene TRBV24-1 combines with J gene TRBJ1-5; possible D gene TRBD1, 5 bases. Trimming removed 2 bases at V and 6 bases at J, with 13 bases between. The CDR3 is made up of 15 amino acids. Per the germline V gene, CDR1 is KGHDR and CDR2 is SFDVKD. This CDR3 reads CATSDSRQGVQPQHF. The CDR3 nucleotides read TGTGCCACCAGTGATTCTAGGCAGGGTGTTCAGCCCCAGCATTTT.

This clonotype was observed many times. The chain has TRBV11-2 and TRBJ2-1, with D perhaps TRBD2 (6 bases). The V end lost 5 bases, the J end lost 4 bases, and 9 bases lay between the germline ends. The CDR3 length is 13 residues. The germline CDR1 and CDR2 sequences are SGHAT and FQNNGV. The CDR3 coding sequence is TGTGCCAGCAGCCGGGACTCGTACAATGAGCAGTTCTTC. Amino acids: CASSRDSYNEQFF.

The chain links TRBV20-1 to TRBJ1-2, with D unclear. Germline-derived CDR1 and CDR2 are DFQATT and SNEGSKA (reference sequence). Trimming pared 6 bases from V and 0 bases from J, leaving 11 bases between. There are 13 residues in the CDR3. CDR3 in DNA: TGCAGTGCCCGGCCGGCCACTAACTATGGCTACACCTTC. This translates into CSARPATNYGYTF.

V usage is TRBV18 and J usage is TRBJ2-7, with D possibly being TRBD2 (6 bases). The CDR3 has 13 amino acids. V was clipped by 6 bases and J by 4 bases, with 13 bases between them. Germline CDR1 KGHSH, CDR2 LQKENI. CDR3 bases: TGTGCCAGCTCTCGGGACTTCAATTACGAGCAGTACTTC. Protein: CASSRDFNYEQYF.

The chain combines TRBV11-1 with TRBJ2-2; a possible D gene is TRBD2 (6 bases). Germline V gene lookup returns CDR1 SGHAT and CDR2 FQDESV (reference sequence). The germline V and J ends were trimmed by 8 bases and 4 bases, with 17 bases remaining between them. CDR3 length equals 15 residues. The CDR3 nucleotides read TGTGCCAGCTCCCCTGGAGGGGTTATCACCGGGGAGCTGTTTTTT. This encodes CASSPGGVITGELFF.

This clonotype was observed at least ten times. V usage is TRBV4-3 and J usage is TRBJ2-3, with unresolved D. CDR3 length equals 14 residues. The germline CDR1 and CDR2 sequences are LGHNA and YSLEER. Trimming shortened V by 6 bases and J by 4 bases, and 14 bases separated the two germline ends. The CDR3 nucleotides are TGCGCCAGCAGTCCTCTCCCTAACGCAGATACGCAGTATTTT. It yields the protein CASSPLPNADTQYF.

This clonotype was counted a few times. This chain links TRBV12-3 or TRBV12-4 with TRBJ2-7; 11 nucleotides agree with TRBD2. The CDR3 consists of 13 residues. Germline trimming cut 6 bases from V and 9 bases from J; bases unmatched to any gene: 7. The CDR3 here is CASRLAGARVQYF. DNA of the CDR3: TGTGCCAGCAGACTAGCGGGGGCGCGGGTGCAGTACTTC.

This clonotype was detected only a few times. The gene calls are TRBV18 and TRBJ1-4; no definite D call. The CDR3 runs to 13 residues. Germline CDR1 is KGHSH and CDR2 is LQKENI. V lost 2 bases, J lost 4 bases, and 5 bases lay in between. The CDR3 DNA follows: TGTGCCAGCTCACCAAACAGTAATGAAAAACTGTTTTTT. Translation gives CASSPNSNEKLFF. Using reference TRBV18 and TRBJ1-4 for the parts outside the CDR3, the full variable domain is NAGVMQNPRHLVRRRGQEARLRCSPMKGHSHVYWYRQLPEEGLKFMVYLQKENIIDESGMPKERFSAEFPKEGPSILRIQQVVRGDSAAYFCASSPNSNEKLFFGSGTQLSVL.

This clonotype appeared a few times. The chain couples TRBV24-1 to TRBJ2-2, with D possibly being TRBD1 (6 bases). CDR1 KGHDR and CDR2 SFDVKD come from the germline V gene. The CDR3 covers 16 residues. V shed 5 bases and J shed 4 bases, with 16 bases lying between them. The CDR3 DNA reads TGTGCCACCAGTGCCCCGGGACAAGCGGCCACCGGGGAGCTGTTTTTT. Translated, it gives CATSAPGQAATGELFF.

J is TRBJ2-1 and V is TRBV6-1; 9 bases match TRBD1. The V gene's germline CDR1 is MNHNS and CDR2 SASEGT. CDR3 length equals 15 residues. The V and J ends lost 5 bases and 2 bases, in that order; junction bases with no gene match: 4. The chain's CDR3 is CASSRDRATYNEQFF. The CDR3 DNA reads as TGTGCCAGCAGTAGGGACAGGGCTACCTACAATGAGCAGTTCTTC.

V usage is TRBV12-3 or TRBV12-4 and J usage is TRBJ1-5; the D gene is possibly TRBD1 (5 bases). This CDR3 comprises 14 residues. The V end lost 1 base, the J end lost 5 bases, and 9 bases lay between the germline ends. DNA for the CDR3: TGTGCCAGCAGTTTAGACAGGAGACATCAGCCCCAGCATTTT. This sequence encodes CASSLDRRHQPQHF.

This clonotype was counted a few times. V gene TRBV6-2 or TRBV6-3 combines with J gene TRBJ2-1, with 8 bases identical to TRBD1. CDR3 length equals 14 residues. Per the germline V gene, CDR1 is MNHEY and CDR2 is SVGEGT. V was clipped by 2 bases and J by 9 bases; unmatched bases: 6. CDR3: CASSYRTGKAEQFF. CDR3 coding DNA: TGTGCCAGCAGTTACCGGACAGGGAAGGCTGAGCAGTTCTTC.

This clonotype showed up just a few times. The chain carries TRBV10-3 and TRBJ1-2; D not certain. Trimming took 2 bases from V and 0 from J, leaving 4 bases between them. CDR1 and CDR2 (germline): ENHRY, SYGVKD. The CDR3 covers 13 residues. The CDR3 here is CAISEGANYGYTF. The CDR3 DNA sequence: TGTGCCATCAGTGAGGGGGCTAACTATGGCTACACCTTC.

This clonotype has more than one count but fewer than ten. V usage is TRBV5-6 and J usage is TRBJ2-4; D is possibly TRBD2 (5 bases). The CDR3 totals 14 residues. Trimming pared 7 bases from V and 0 bases from J, leaving 11 bases between. Germline loops: CDR1 SGHDT, CDR2 YYEEEE. CDR3 protein: CASYFSGAKNIQYF. The CDR3 DNA reads as TGTGCCAGCTATTTCAGCGGAGCCAAAAACATTCAGTACTTC. Supplemented by reference TRBV5-6 and TRBJ2-4, the full variable domain reads DAGVTQSPTHLIKTRGQQVTLRCSPKSGHDTVSWYQQALGQGPQFIFQYYEEEERQRGNFPDRFSGHQFPNYSSELNVNALLLGDSALYLCASYFSGAKNIQYFGAGTRLSVL.

V usage is TRBV5-1 and J usage is TRBJ2-5; no firm D call. There are 15 residues in the CDR3. Trimming left V 2 bases short and J 3 bases short, with 14 bases between. Germline V gene data show CDR1 as SGHRS and CDR2 as YFSETQ. The CDR3 coding sequence is TGCGCCAGCAGCTTATCGTTCCGGACCGAAGAGACCCAGTACTTC. Encoded protein: CASSLSFRTEETQYF.